This paragraph covers one T cell receptor beta chain sequence. The antigen is unknown. These data come from a study of T cell responses to AZD1222 COVID-19 vaccine. Regarding the study as a whole: When two AZD1222 doses had been given, Spike-specific TCR breadth and depth rose. The donor group comprised mostly white British people and more females; the analysis possibly underestimated clonal diversity.

V lost 1 base and J 3 bases, leaving 1 base between the germline ends. Germline-derived CDR1 and CDR2 are SEHNR and FQNEAQ (reference sequence). CDR3 size: 12 residues. Clones were read by immunoSEQ multiplex PCR, and TCRdb kept only the in-frame ones, dropping some. The table records more than 95,000 clones, 80% to 90% of them present only once. The sample was peripheral blood, taken on day 0 of AZD1222 vaccination. This sequence joins TRBV7-9 and TRBJ2-1; D is uncertain. This receptor was identified in an adult in good health. The CDR3 loop is CASSLDYNEQFF. Written as DNA, the CDR3 is TGTGCCAGCAGCTTAGACTACAATGAGCAGTTCTTC.